This entry lists 27 T cell receptor beta chains sequenced from one sample in a study of identical twins. MiXCR, applied by TCRdb to the 5' RACE reads, yields one record per CDR3 protein. The profile shows 200,000 to 250,000 distinct CDR3 sequences, about 6.7% of them singletons. These same records also appear under a second study, on T cells expressing NK-cell markers.

Sequenced: CD8+ T cells sorted from blood. Receptors were obtained from a woman aged 18-35 years in good health.

The rearrangement uses TRBV3-1 and TRBJ2-1; a weak D match, TRBD2 (5 bases). The CDR3 runs to 17 residues. V dropped 5 bases and J dropped 0 bases, with 17 bases sitting between them. CDR1 and CDR2 from the germline V gene are LGHDT and YNNKEL (reference sequence). CDR3 sequence (DNA): TGTGCCAGCAGCGAAGGCACCAGCGGAGTCTCCTACAATGAGCAGTTCTTC. It translates to CASSEGTSGVSYNEQFF.

This rearrangement joins TRBV10-1 to TRBJ2-3; 8 bases fit TRBD2. The V gene end was trimmed by 2 bases and the J gene end by 3 bases; junction bases not matched to a gene: 7. CDR1 and CDR2 from the germline V gene are WNHNN and SYGVQD (reference sequence). CDR3 size: 16 residues. The CDR3 sequence is CASSEERGGKTDTQYF. The CDR3 DNA is TGCGCCAGCAGTGAGGAACGGGGGGGGAAAACAGATACGCAGTATTTT.

The chain couples TRBV11-2 to TRBJ2-7; 8 bases match TRBD1. V was pared by 3 bases and J by 4 bases, with 11 bases of the junction left unmatched. The CDR3 is 16 amino acids. Looked up from germline, CDR1 is SGHAT and CDR2 is FQNNGV. CDR3 loop: CASSFPDRGQAYEQYF. CDR3 nucleotide sequence: TGTGCCAGCAGCTTTCCCGACAGGGGCCAAGCTTACGAGCAGTACTTC. The complete variable domain, with remaining parts taken from reference TRBV11-2 and TRBJ2-7, reads EAGVAQSPRYKIIEKRQSVAFWCNPISGHATLYWYQQILGQGPKLLIQFQNNGVVDDSQLPKDRFSAERLKGVDSTLKIQPAKLEDSAVYLCASSFPDRGQAYEQYFGPGTRLTVT.

This clonotype was seen ten or more times. The V gene is TRBV12-3 or TRBV12-4, the J gene TRBJ2-5, with 16 bases aligning to TRBD2. With V trimmed by 6 bases and J by 3 bases, 10 bases remained unmatched. This CDR3 is built from 18 residues. In nucleotides, the CDR3 is TGTGCCAGCAGCCCCGGGACTAGCGGGAGGGCCTTAGAAGAGACCCAGTACTTC. It specifies CASSPGTSGRALEETQYF.

This clonotype was counted a few times. The chain recombines TRBV27 with TRBJ2-5; a weak D match, TRBD2 (6 bases). Between the trimmed V and J ends, which lost 4 bases and 4 bases, there was a span of 10 bases. The CDR3 has 13 residues. Germline CDR1 and CDR2: MNHEY and SMNVEV (reference sequence). The CDR3 is CASSYGGAETQYF. The CDR3 nucleotides read TGTGCCAGCAGTTACGGGGGTGCAGAGACCCAGTACTTC.

This clonotype was observed many times. The rearrangement uses TRBV5-5 and TRBJ1-6; D remains ambiguous. V was clipped by 2 bases and J by 7 bases, with 10 bases between them. The CDR3 runs to 14 residues. In germline, CDR1 is SGHKS, CDR2 YYEKEE (reference sequence). Written as DNA, the CDR3 is TGTGCCAGCAGCTTTGAGACTGGGAATTCACCCCTCCACTTT. It specifies CASSFETGNSPLHF.

This clonotype was counted a few times. The genes are TRBV15 and TRBJ1-1; D perhaps matches TRBD1 (5 bases). The ends were cut back, 8 bases at V and 7 bases at J, with 11 bases in the middle. Germline-derived CDR1 and CDR2 are LNHNV and YYDKDF (reference sequence). The CDR3 totals 11 residues. The CDR3 DNA follows: TGTGCCACCGGGGACCTCAGTGAAGCTTTCTTT. This sequence encodes CATGDLSEAFF.

V and J are TRBV6-5 and TRBJ1-1; D not certain. The CDR3 runs to 18 residues. Per the germline V gene, CDR1 is MNHEY and CDR2 is SVGAGI. V lost 7 bases and J 2 bases, leaving 26 bases between the germline ends. The CDR3 bases are TGTGCCAGCACGTACTACAAATTCGTGTGGGCTTCTAACACTGAAGCTTTCTTT. Protein: CASTYYKFVWASNTEAFF.

The rearrangement joins TRBV2 to TRBJ2-5, with D unclear. The CDR3 totals 12 residues. Germline V gene lookup returns CDR1 SNHLY and CDR2 FYNNEI. Trimming removed 9 bases at V and 2 bases at J, with 10 bases between. CDR3 residues: CASMGMQETQYF. CDR3 DNA: TGTGCCAGTATGGGGATGCAAGAGACCCAGTACTTC.

This clonotype was picked up one time. At one end, the junction sequence differs from germline, possibly due to a read error. The V and J genes are TRBV2 and TRBJ2-3; 7 bases map to TRBD2. From germline, CDR1 is SNHLY and CDR2 FYNNEI. The CDR3 covers 18 residues. CDR3 sequence reads: CASSGPSLAVTSTDTLYF. In DNA, the CDR3 is TGTGCCAGCAGCGGTCCCTCCTTAGCGGTGACTAGCACAGATACGCTGTATTTT. Using reference TRBV2 and TRBJ2-3 for the parts outside the CDR3, the full variable domain is EPEVTQTPSHQVTQMGQEVILRCVPISNHLYFYWYRQILGQKVEFLVSFYNNEISEKSEIFDDQFSVERPDGSNFTLKIRSTKLEDSAMYFCASSGPSLAVTSTDTLYFGPGTRLTVL.

The CDR3 DNA sequence: TGTGCCAGCAGTGACACAGGGGGAGGGTTAATGGAGACCCAGTACTTC. Protein: CASSDTGGGLMETQYF. This rearrangement joins TRBV27 to TRBJ2-5, with D maybe TRBD1 (8 bases). The germline V and J ends were trimmed by 5 bases and 5 bases, with 21 bases remaining between them. The length of the CDR3 is 16 residues. CDR1 MNHEY and CDR2 SMNVEV come from the germline V gene (reference sequence).

The chain links TRBV3-1 to TRBJ1-2; D may be TRBD1 (6 bases). The length of the CDR3 is 15 residues. V was pared by 2 bases and J by 6 bases, with 16 bases between. Germline lookup yields CDR1 LGHDT and CDR2 YNNKEL (reference sequence). Here the CDR3 reads CASSQRLRNRDGYTF. The CDR3 DNA follows: TGTGCCAGCAGCCAAAGGCTCAGAAACAGGGATGGCTACACCTTC.

The chain employs TRBV7-8 and TRBJ2-4, with TRBD2 as a possible D gene (6 bases). The CDR3 is made up of 16 amino acids. Trimming removed 1 base at V and 3 bases at J, with 13 bases between. Germline V gene sequence: CDR1 SGHVS, CDR2 FQNEAQ. The CDR3 reads CASSLDQGLFKNIQYF. As DNA, the CDR3 is TGTGCCAGCAGCTTAGATCAGGGACTTTTCAAAAACATTCAGTACTTC.

This clonotype was picked up many times. The chain couples TRBV6-5 to TRBJ2-3; 9 bases agree with TRBD1. This CDR3 spans 15 amino acids. The germline gives CDR1 MNHEY, CDR2 SVGAGI. J gave up 4 bases and V 2 bases, and 4 bases lay outside the gene matches. The CDR3 nucleotides are TGTGCCAGCAGTTACACGGGACAGGGAGCAGATACGCAGTATTTT. Its translation: CASSYTGQGADTQYF.

The genes are TRBV2 and TRBJ2-1; TRBD1 or TRBD2 may be the D gene (5 bases each). Germline lookup yields CDR1 SNHLY and CDR2 FYNNEI. This CDR3 is built from 15 residues. With 6 bases removed from V and 7 bases from J, the gap between germline ends came to 19 bases. As DNA, the CDR3 is TGTGCCAGCAGGGGAATAGGGGACGGACATAATGAGCAGTTCTTC. It specifies CASRGIGDGHNEQFF.

This clonotype has a count of ten or more. The chain couples TRBV7-9 to TRBJ2-7, with 8 bases fitting TRBD1. The CDR3 runs 13 residues. Looked up from germline, CDR1 is SEHNR and CDR2 is FQNEAQ (reference sequence). V shed 4 bases and J 10 bases; nucleotides not matched to a gene: 9. CDR3: CASSSGPQGVQYF. CDR3 sequence (DNA): TGTGCCAGCAGCTCCGGACCACAGGGGGTACAGTACTTC.

The V call is TRBV2, the J call TRBJ1-2; 7 bases map to TRBD1. Per the germline V gene, CDR1 is SNHLY and CDR2 is FYNNEI. With 5 bases clipped from V and 1 base from J, the junction kept 7 bases outside the gene matches. This CDR3 is 15 amino acids long. CDR3 region: CASSRQGDNNYGYTF. Here the CDR3 DNA reads TGTGCCAGCAGTCGTCAGGGGGATAATAACTATGGCTACACCTTC. Together with reference TRBV2 and TRBJ1-2, the CDR3 gives the full variable domain: EPEVTQTPSHQVTQMGQEVILRCVPISNHLYFYWYRQILGQKVEFLVSFYNNEISEKSEIFDDQFSVERPDGSNFTLKIRSTKLEDSAMYFCASSRQGDNNYGYTFGSGTRLTVV.

This clonotype appeared many times. The chain links TRBV12-5 to TRBJ2-4; D may be TRBD1 or TRBD2 (5 bases each). Germline CDR1 is LGHNT and CDR2 is FRNRAP. The CDR3 contains 13 residues. V lost 1 base and J 11 bases, leaving 12 bases between the germline ends. In nucleotides, the CDR3 is TGTGCTAGTGGTTTGGAGGGGCTCGGGGTTCAGTACTTC. Residues: CASGLEGLGVQYF.

This clonotype turned up a few times. The rearrangement uses TRBV7-2 and TRBJ2-7; 7 bases agree with TRBD2. This CDR3 contains 14 residues. The junction had 2 bases not matched to a gene; V was cut back by 2 bases and J by 1 base. Germline V gene lookup returns CDR1 SGHTA and CDR2 FQGNSA. CDR3 sequence (DNA): TGTGCCAGCAGCTTATGGACTAGTTCCTACGAGCAGTACTTC. It yields the protein CASSLWTSSYEQYF.

The rearrangement joins TRBV7-2 to TRBJ1-2; possibly TRBD1 for D (5 bases). The CDR3 contains 13 residues. Germline V gives CDR1 SGHTA, CDR2 FQGNSA. Between the trimmed V and J ends, which lost 3 bases and 4 bases, there was a span of 9 bases. CDR3 amino acids: CASSFGGVYGYTF. The DNA of the CDR3 is TGTGCCAGCAGCTTTGGGGGGGTCTATGGCTACACCTTC.

The chain recombines TRBV11-3 with TRBJ1-2; no clear D. From germline, CDR1 is SGHNT and CDR2 YENEEA. The CDR3 length is 14 residues. The V end lost 5 bases, the J end lost 8 bases, and 18 bases lay between the germline ends. In DNA form, the CDR3 reads TGTGCCAGCAGCCCAAAACAATATCCCTACGGCTACACCTTC. As protein: CASSPKQYPYGYTF. Supplemented by reference TRBV11-3 and TRBJ1-2, the full variable domain reads EAGVVQSPRYKIIEKKQPVAFWCNPISGHNTLYWYLQNLGQGPELLIRYENEEAVDDSQLPKDRFSAERLKGVDSTLKIQPAELGDSAVYLCASSPKQYPYGYTFGSGTRLTVV.

This clonotype has just a few counts. This rearrangement joins TRBV5-1 to TRBJ2-2; a weak D match, TRBD2 (6 bases). The CDR3 runs 17 residues. V gave up 3 bases and J gave up 2 bases, with 17 bases separating them. CDR1 and CDR2 from the germline V gene are SGHRS and YFSETQ. The CDR3 region is CASSWGVRGGNTGELFF. In nucleotides, the CDR3 is TGCGCCAGCAGCTGGGGGGTACGTGGCGGAAACACCGGGGAGCTGTTTTTT.

This clonotype was seen repeatedly, ten times or more. The V gene is TRBV7-9, the J gene TRBJ2-5, with 8 positions matching TRBD1. The junction had 4 bases not matched to a gene; V was cut back by 8 bases and J by 5 bases. There are 12 residues in the CDR3. CDR1 is SEHNR, CDR2 FQNEAQ, per germline (reference sequence). CDR3 bases: TGTGCCAGCCGGACAGGGCTTGAGACCCAGTACTTC. Protein: CASRTGLETQYF.

This clonotype came up many times. V is TRBV9 and J is TRBJ2-1; TRBD1 matches at 12 bases. The CDR3 loop spans 13 amino acids. The germline CDR1 and CDR2 sequences are SGDLS and YYNGEE. Trimming cost V 5 bases and J 10 bases; bases outside gene matches: 4. The CDR3 DNA follows: TGTGCCAGCAGTGGGACAGGGGGCCGGGAGCAGTTCTTC. Translated: CASSGTGGREQFF.

The table lists this clonotype with a few counts. This chain links TRBV3-1 with TRBJ2-7; 8 bases align to TRBD2. With V trimmed by 7 bases and J by 5 bases, 10 bases remained unmatched. The CDR3 sequence is 14 residues long. The germline gives CDR1 LGHDT, CDR2 YNNKEL (reference sequence). CDR3 coding DNA: TGTGCCAGCACCTCCGGGACTAGGTCTGACGAGCAGTACTTC. It is translated as CASTSGTRSDEQYF.

The chain couples TRBV6-5 to TRBJ1-1; unclear D gene. The CDR3 is 13 amino acids. Trimming shortened V by 3 bases and J by 3 bases, and 8 bases separated the two germline ends. CDR1 and CDR2 from the germline V gene are MNHEY and SVGAGI. CDR3 loop: CASSYRGDTEAFF. The CDR3 coding sequence is TGTGCCAGCAGTTATCGGGGTGACACTGAAGCTTTCTTT.

The CDR3 protein is CASSFTSGTSGPYNEQFF. CDR3 nucleotide sequence: TGTGCCAGCAGTTTTACTTCCGGGACTAGCGGGCCCTACAATGAGCAGTTCTTC. The chain links TRBV27 to TRBJ2-1; the match to TRBD2 covers 12 bases. V gave up 3 bases and J gave up 2 bases; unmatched junction bases: 8. From germline, CDR1 is MNHEY and CDR2 SMNVEV (reference sequence). The CDR3 is 18 amino acids.